The following is a T cell receptor beta chain sequence with its context. Grouping used clinical history reported by participants in a survey and questionnaire. All recovered Cohort 3 donors got two negative PCRs, got clearance, or saw symptom resolution. These data are taken from a study of blood T cell repertoires in COVID-19. The wider study: T cells, B-cell-depleted T cells, or PBMCs supplied cDNA or gDNA.

The CDR3 runs 15 residues. Germline V CDR1 and CDR2: SGHRS, YFSETQ. The V end lost 4 bases, the J end lost 4 bases, and 17 bases lay between the germline ends. Assay used: immunoSEQ multiplex PCR; TCRdb lists only in-frame clones, some missing. The top ten clones hold less than 3% of a sample with some 100,000 clones, about 86% of them seen once. This clonotype was sampled from a woman aged 45-59 years who had recovered from COVID-19. The material sequenced was PBMCs or T cells enriched from blood (not recorded which). The chain uses TRBV5-1 and TRBJ1-1; a weak D match, TRBD1 (6 bases). This CDR3 is CASSHRDPVGTEAFF. The DNA of the CDR3 is TGCGCCAGCAGCCACAGGGACCCCGTCGGCACTGAAGCTTTCTTT.